What follows are 19 T cell receptor beta chains derived from one specimen sequenced in a study of patients and donors after allogeneic stem cell transplantation. MiXCR, run by TCRdb on the RT-PCR reads, gives a single entry per CDR3 protein. This sample has 190,000 or so distinct CDR3 sequences; roughly two fifths occur once, and the top ten carry roughly 12%. Specimen: blood, either unsorted or a sorted T cell fraction (not recorded which). All receptors derive from a human donor who was either an allogeneic HSCT recipient or a stem cell or donor lymphocyte infusion donor (not recorded which). It is not recorded whose cells these are; they may come from a transplant donor.

The J gene is TRBJ1-1, the V gene TRBV10-3; D is ambiguous. The V gene's germline CDR1 is ENHRY and CDR2 SYGVKD. Trimming removed 1 base from V and 0 bases from J, with 9 bases in between. The CDR3 has 15 residues. CDR3 DNA: TGTGCCATCAGTGAGTTCGGAGACTTGAACACTGAAGCTTTCTTT. This translates into CAISEFGDLNTEAFF.

This clonotype was observed a few times. This chain joins TRBV27 and TRBJ1-5; D not certain. The germline V gene has CDR1 MNHEY and CDR2 SMNVEV (reference sequence). The CDR3 runs to 16 residues. The germline V and J ends were trimmed by 6 bases and 4 bases, with 19 bases remaining between them. The CDR3 DNA follows: TGTGCCAGCAGCCTCGGGCCCCCCTATAGAAATCAGCCCCAGCATTTT. Protein: CASSLGPPYRNQPQHF.

The chain recombines TRBV9 with TRBJ2-3; maybe TRBD2 (6 bases). V was clipped by 3 bases and J by 2 bases, with 16 bases between them. CDR3 length equals 16 residues. CDR1 and CDR2 from the germline V gene are SGDLS and YYNGEE. The CDR3 nucleotides read TGTGCCAGCAGCGGACCCGGGACTGGAGTCACAGATACGCAGTATTTT. Translation: CASSGPGTGVTDTQYF.

There are a few counts of this clonotype. Here the CDR3 DNA reads TGTGCCACCGTCCCGGGACAGGGAGGGCCGTCTTTCTTT. This codes for CATVPGQGGPSFF. V usage is TRBV10-3 and J usage is TRBJ1-1; 9 positions agree with TRBD1. The CDR3 is 13 amino acids. V lost 10 bases and J lost 12; bases outside the gene matches: 15. Germline-derived CDR1 and CDR2 are ENHRY and SYGVKD.

As regards this clonotype: Mismatch with germline at one junction end may stem from a read error. The V gene is TRBV7-2, the J gene TRBJ1-1; 7 bases line up with TRBD1. This CDR3 spans 13 amino acids. CDR1 SGHTA and CDR2 FQGNSA come from the germline V gene. In DNA form, the CDR3 reads TGTGCCAGCAGGTTAGGGGGCTGGACTGAAGCTTTCTTT. Its protein product is CASRLGGWTEAFF.

The chain couples TRBV9 to TRBJ2-5, with D possibly TRBD1 on 5 matching bases. The CDR3 contains 15 residues. Trimming removed 0 bases at V and 2 bases at J, with 11 bases between. The germline gives CDR1 SGDLS, CDR2 YYNGEE. CDR3 region: CASSVAPGWQETQYF. The CDR3 DNA sequence: TGTGCCAGCAGCGTAGCGCCAGGGTGGCAAGAGACCCAGTACTTC.

This clonotype showed up just a few times. The chain combines TRBV11-2 with TRBJ1-5; D is possibly TRBD1 (5 bases). The V end was cut by 3 bases, the J end by 2 bases, with 11 bases between. Per the germline V gene, CDR1 is SGHAT and CDR2 is FQNNGV. The CDR3 contains 15 residues. CDR3 coding DNA: TGTGCCAGCAGCTTCTCGGGGGAAGGCAATCAGCCCCAGCATTTT. It translates to CASSFSGEGNQPQHF.

V gene TRBV28 combines with J gene TRBJ2-4; 7 bases are a match to TRBD2. The CDR3 has 16 residues. CDR1 is MDHEN, CDR2 SYDVKM, per germline. J gave up 0 bases and V 6 bases, and 8 bases lay outside the gene matches. CDR3 bases: TGTGCCAGCAGCCTGGCCGGGAGGCTAGCCAAAAACATTCAGTACTTC. Its protein product is CASSLAGRLAKNIQYF.

The chain is built from TRBV4-1 and TRBJ2-3; 12 nucleotides agree with TRBD2. There are 17 residues in the CDR3. Trimming removed 4 bases from V and 1 base from J; junction bases left unmatched: 6. Germline CDR1 is MGHRA and CDR2 is YSYEKL. CDR3 residues: CASSPSTSGGRTDTQYF. The CDR3 bases are TGCGCCAGCAGCCCTTCGACTAGCGGGGGCCGCACAGATACGCAGTATTTT.

The CDR3 DNA reads as TGCAGCGCATCAGACGTACTCACCGGGGAGCTGTTTTTT. Amino acid sequence: CSASDVLTGELFF. The rearrangement links TRBV29-1 to TRBJ2-2; D remains ambiguous. The CDR3 consists of 13 residues. The germline V and J ends were trimmed by 7 bases and 4 bases, with 13 bases remaining between them. Germline V lookup: CDR1 SQVTM, CDR2 ANQGSEA.

The chain links TRBV5-1 to TRBJ2-5; D unclear. This CDR3 has 12 residues. V lost 4 bases, J lost 5 bases, and 9 bases lay in between. CDR1 SGHRS and CDR2 YFSETQ come from the germline V gene. CDR3 nucleotide sequence: TGCGCCAGCAGCCCCTCTATGGAGACCCAGTACTTC. Amino acid sequence: CASSPSMETQYF.

This clonotype was seen only a few times. This chain uses TRBV12-3 or TRBV12-4 with TRBJ1-1, with 7 bases lining up with TRBD1. The length of the CDR3 is 14 residues. The V and J ends lost 3 bases and 9 bases, in that order; junction bases with no gene match: 10. In nucleotides, the CDR3 is TGTGCCAGCAGTTTGACAGACAGGGAAGACAAAGCTTTCTTT. Protein: CASSLTDREDKAFF.

The CDR3 nucleotides are TGTGCCAGCAGCTTAACCCAACAGGGGCTACGTGGTGAAAAACTGTTTTTT. Encoded protein: CASSLTQQGLRGEKLFF. The chain has TRBV7-6 and TRBJ1-4; 7 positions match TRBD1. There are 17 residues in the CDR3. With 2 bases clipped from V and 7 bases from J, the junction kept 13 bases outside the gene matches. Germline CDR1 is SGHVS and CDR2 is FNYEAQ.

The J gene is TRBJ2-7, the V gene TRBV9; D ambiguous. CDR1 SGDLS and CDR2 YYNGEE come from the germline V gene. The CDR3 length is 14 residues. V lost 0 bases and J lost 2, with 9 bases in between. CDR3 region: CASSVAGRTYEQYF. In DNA form, the CDR3 reads TGTGCCAGCAGCGTAGCTGGCAGGACCTACGAGCAGTACTTC.

This rearrangement joins TRBV5-1 to TRBJ2-6, with a possible D match to TRBD1 (5 bases). Per germline, CDR1 SGHRS and CDR2 YFSETQ. The CDR3 length is 16 residues. V gave up 7 bases and J gave up 0 bases, with 14 bases separating them. The CDR3 protein is CASHLQVDSGANVLTF. The CDR3 nucleotides are TGCGCCAGCCACTTACAGGTCGACTCTGGGGCCAACGTCCTGACTTTC.

The chain employs TRBV12-3 or TRBV12-4 and TRBJ2-1; 7 positions match TRBD1. Unmatched junction bases numbered 2, after V lost 6 bases and J lost 3 bases. This CDR3 is 13 amino acids long. The CDR3: CASRRDSYNEQFF. CDR3 coding DNA: TGTGCCAGCAGAAGGGACAGCTACAATGAGCAGTTCTTC.

The chain uses TRBV12-3 or TRBV12-4 and TRBJ1-1, with D tentatively TRBD1 (6 bases). The CDR3 totals 14 residues. The germline V and J ends were trimmed by 10 bases and 1 base, with 16 bases remaining between them. In DNA, the CDR3 is TGTGCCAAAAAGGGAAACAGGGCGAACACTGAAGCTTTCTTT. This translates into CAKKGNRANTEAFF.

The chain uses TRBV7-9 and TRBJ1-1, with D perhaps TRBD1 (5 bases). V dropped 0 bases and J dropped 6 bases, with 17 bases sitting between them. The CDR3 is made up of 16 amino acids. The germline CDR1 and CDR2 sequences are SEHNR and FQNEAQ (reference sequence). The CDR3 region is CASSLADGRETSEAFF. CDR3 nucleotides: TGTGCCAGCAGCTTAGCAGATGGCAGGGAAACGTCTGAAGCTTTCTTT.

This chain joins TRBV7-6 and TRBJ2-5; D gene unclear. This CDR3 is built from 15 residues. Trimming took 1 base from V and 4 from J, leaving 13 bases between them. Per the germline V gene, CDR1 is SGHVS and CDR2 is FNYEAQ. The CDR3 here is CASSLVGNSPETQYF. The CDR3 DNA sequence: TGTGCCAGCAGCTTAGTAGGGAATTCACCAGAGACCCAGTACTTC. Full variable domain (remainder filled in from reference TRBV7-6 and TRBJ2-5): GAGVSQSPRYKVTKRGQDVALRCDPISGHVSLYWYRQALGQGPEFLTYFNYEAQQDKSGLPNDRFSAERPEGSISTLTIQRTEQRDSAMYRCASSLVGNSPETQYFGPGTRLLVL.